A selection of T cell receptor beta chains follows, all from one sample in a study of blood T cell repertoires in COVID-19. Profiling relied on immunoSEQ multiplex PCR, and the TCRdb table lists in-frame clones only, not all of them. The repertoire holds over 130,000 clones, with about 80% as singletons. Sequenced input: peripheral blood. The source of these receptors is a man aged 65 to 85 with acute or convalescent COVID-19. Each CDR3 is given with its conserved first and last residue. A D gene is named only where the DNA matches it firmly. Size tells how often a clone was seen (once, few, many) or the class of an expanded clone, and some rows leave it out.

j_gene | abundance | d_gene | v_gene | CDR3nt | CDR3aa
TRBJ2-5 | few | TRBD1 | TRBV15 | TGTGCCACCAGCAGAGATCAGGGGACAGGGGGCGTAGAGACCCAGTACTTC | CATSRDQGTGGVETQYF
TRBJ2-2 | - | TRBD2 | TRBV28 | TGTGCCAGCACCTTCCCCCTAGCGGGAACCGGGGAGCTGTTTTTT | CASTFPLAGTGELFF
TRBJ1-4 | few | - | TRBV6-5 | TGTGCCAGCAGTTTCTCCCTAGGGGAAACTAATGAAAAACTGTTTTTT | CASSFSLGETNEKLFF
TRBJ2-1 | - | TRBD2 | TRBV6-5 | TGTGCCAGCAGTCAATCCGGGAGGTCTGGTGAGCAGTTCTTC | CASSQSGRSGEQFF
TRBJ2-5 | - | - | TRBV7-3 | TGTGCCAGCAGCGGGCAGGGTGGTGAGACCCAGTACTTC | CASSGQGGETQYF
TRBJ2-2 | - | - | TRBV19 | TGTGCCAGTTCTGCAACGGCGAACACCGGGGAGCTGTTTTTT | CASSATANTGELFF
TRBJ1-6 | - | - | TRBV7-9 | TGTGCCAGCAGCTTAGCCCGGGAGTATAATTCACCCCTCCACTTT | CASSLAREYNSPLHF
TRBJ1-2 | - | TRBD1 | TRBV3-1/TRBV3-2 | TGTGCCAGCAGTCGACCGGACAGGGGTAGCTACACCTTC | CASSRPDRGSYTF
TRBJ2-5 | - | TRBD2 | TRBV5-1 | TGCGCCAGCAGCCAAGGGACTAGCGGGGAGGTAGAGACCCAGTACTTC | CASSQGTSGEVETQYF
TRBJ2-6 | - | TRBD2 | TRBV19 | TGTGCCAGTACCCCTTTCGGGGGGGAGGTCCCTGGGGCCAACGTCCTGACTTTC | CASTPFGGEVPGANVLTF
TRBJ1-5 | - | TRBD1 | TRBV6-1 | TGTGCCAGCAGTGAAGAGACCCCGGACAGGGTTCAGCCCCAGCATTTT | CASSEETPDRVQPQHF
TRBJ1-1 | - | - | TRBV6-1 | TGTGCCAGCAGTGAGGGCGGGGCGAACACTGAAGCTTTCTTT | CASSEGGANTEAFF
TRBJ1-6 | - | TRBD1 | TRBV19 | TGTGCCAGTAGAAGGGGACAGCCGTCTAATTCACCCCTCCACTTT | CASRRGQPSNSPLHF
TRBJ2-3 | - | - | TRBV5-6 | TGTGCCAGCAGCCCGGGGGGCTCCGGGGCAGATACGCAGTATTTT | CASSPGGSGADTQYF
TRBJ1-5 | - | - | TRBV28 | TGTGCCAGCAGGGGGGAGGTCGCCAATCAGCCCCAGCATTTT | CASRGEVANQPQHF
TRBJ2-1 | - | TRBD2 | TRBV7-2 | TGTGCCAGCAGCTTTTCTAGCGGGATTGGGAATGAGCAGTTCTTC | CASSFSSGIGNEQFF
TRBJ1-2 | - | TRBD1 | TRBV6-1 | TGTGCCAGCAGTGAAGCGGGGACAGGGGGTAACTATGGCTACACCTTC | CASSEAGTGGNYGYTF
TRBJ2-7 | - | - | TRBV5-6 | TGTGCCAGCAGCGATGCTCCCAGGAACTACGAGCAGTACTTC | CASSDAPRNYEQYF
TRBJ1-1 | - | - | TRBV18 | TGTGCCAGCTCACCGTTAGAACAGGTGAACACTGAAGCTTTCTTT | CASSPLEQVNTEAFF
TRBJ1-5 | - | - | TRBV12-2 | TGTGCAAGTCGCTTAGCGCTGGCGAAACTAGATCCAAGTCAGCCCCAGCATTTT | CASRLALAKLDPSQPQHF
TRBJ1-6 | - | - | TRBV20-1 | TGCAGTGCTAGTGTTTCGCAGGGAAGCTCCTATAATTCACCCCTCCACTTT | CSASVSQGSSYNSPLHF
TRBJ1-6 | - | TRBD1 | TRBV5-1 | TGCGCCAGCAGGTTTATCGGGACAGCCAATAATTCACCCCTCCACTTT | CASRFIGTANNSPLHF